The 24 T cell receptor beta chains presented below share a single source sample, sequenced in a study of T-cell memory formation after mild COVID-19. In TCRdb, the 5' RACE reads were re-called with MiXCR into one record per CDR3 protein. The profile shows about 470,000 distinct CDR3 sequences, 15% to 20% of them singletons. Sequenced: PBMCs or a T cell subset sorted from them (not recorded which). The receptor set was obtained from an adult woman who had mild COVID-19 (a few samples of this study predate the infection). Cell type and time point are not known.

The CDR3 nucleotides read TGCGCCAGCAGCCAAGATTGGATGTCCCGCTCCTACAATGAGCAGTTCTTC. This codes for CASSQDWMSRSYNEQFF. The rearrangement joins TRBV4-1 to TRBJ2-1; D gene ambiguous. This CDR3 comprises 17 residues. Per germline, CDR1 MGHRA and CDR2 YSYEKL. Trimming removed 0 bases at V and 0 bases at J, with 12 bases between.

The rearrangement links TRBV3-1 to TRBJ2-2; 11 bases map to TRBD2. The germline CDR1 and CDR2 sequences are LGHDT and YNNKEL (reference sequence). The ends lost 7 bases at V and 7 bases at J; junction bases unmatched: 2. This CDR3 comprises 13 residues. The CDR3 reads CASNLAGGGELFF. DNA for the CDR3: TGTGCCAGCAACCTAGCGGGAGGCGGGGAGCTGTTTTTT.

This clonotype appeared a few times. V and J are TRBV12-3 or TRBV12-4 and TRBJ2-7, with 9 bases lining up with TRBD1. Germline trimming cut 2 bases from V and 5 bases from J; bases unmatched to any gene: 4. The CDR3 loop spans 14 amino acids. CDR3 sequence: CASSLRDREDEQYF. The CDR3 bases are TGTGCCAGCAGTTTACGGGACAGGGAAGACGAGCAGTACTTC.

The chain links TRBV29-1 to TRBJ1-1, with TRBD1 matching over 10 bases. CDR1 is SQVTM and CDR2 is ANQGSEA in the germline V gene. This CDR3 region has 13 residues. J gave up 4 bases and V 7 bases, and 6 bases lay outside the gene matches. CDR3 sequence reads: CSAGQGVATEAFF. CDR3 in DNA: TGCAGCGCAGGACAGGGGGTAGCCACTGAAGCTTTCTTT.

V usage is TRBV30 and J usage is TRBJ2-1, with a tentative D call TRBD2 (5 bases). CDR3 length equals 14 residues. Germline V CDR1 and CDR2: GTSNPN, SVGIG (reference sequence). V lost 0 bases to trimming and J lost 4 bases, with 10 bases between them. DNA of the CDR3: TGTGCCTGGAGTGTACTAGGCCGATACAATGAGCAGTTCTTC. Residues: CAWSVLGRYNEQFF.

This clonotype was observed at least ten times. One end of the junction does not line up with germline, which may come from a read error. The chain couples TRBV5-1 to TRBJ1-1; D might be TRBD1 (5 bases). The CDR3 has 13 residues. Germline V gives CDR1 SGHRS, CDR2 YFSETQ. The CDR3: CASSLDRNTEAFF. The CDR3 DNA sequence: TGTGCCAGCAGCTTAGACAGGAACACTGAAGCTTTCTTT.

This clonotype was picked up many times. CDR3 in amino acids: CSARGQGLHQPQHF. CDR3 bases: TGCAGTGCTAGAGGGCAGGGGCTCCATCAGCCCCAGCATTTT. The chain has TRBV20-1 and TRBJ1-5; D is perhaps TRBD1 (6 bases). V gave up 1 base and J gave up 5 bases, with 12 bases separating them. This CDR3 spans 14 amino acids. Germline V lookup: CDR1 DFQATT, CDR2 SNEGSKA (reference sequence).

V is TRBV18 and J is TRBJ2-1; the match to TRBD1 covers 7 bases. J gave up 5 bases and V 2 bases, and 3 bases lay outside the gene matches. The germline V gene has CDR1 KGHSH and CDR2 LQKENI. The CDR3 runs to 14 residues. CDR3 region: CASSPVQGNNEQFF. The DNA for the CDR3 is TGTGCCAGCTCACCAGTACAGGGGAACAATGAGCAGTTCTTC.

V gene TRBV14 combines with J gene TRBJ1-2; 9 nucleotides agree with TRBD1. This CDR3 region has 15 residues. The ends lost 1 base at V and 6 bases at J; junction bases unmatched: 6. Germline V gene data show CDR1 as SGHDN and CDR2 as FVKESK. The CDR3 is CASSQVQGAGDGYTF. CDR3 nucleotide sequence: TGTGCCAGCAGCCAAGTACAGGGGGCAGGTGATGGCTACACCTTC.

The rearrangement joins TRBV7-9 to TRBJ2-7, with 7 positions matching TRBD2. The CDR3 is 14 amino acids. Germline V CDR1 and CDR2: SEHNR, FQNEAQ (reference sequence). The V gene end was trimmed by 2 bases and the J gene end by 3 bases; junction bases not matched to a gene: 4. CDR3 DNA: TGTGCCAGCAGCTTAAATCCGGGGGGCTACGAGCAGTACTTC. Its protein is CASSLNPGGYEQYF.

The genes are TRBV9 and TRBJ1-2; D is unresolved. This CDR3 has 14 residues. The V gene lost 0 bases and the J gene lost 2 bases, with 8 bases spanning the gap. Germline CDR1 is SGDLS and CDR2 is YYNGEE. The CDR3 region has the DNA TGTGCCAGCAGCGTAGGGGAGACCAACTATGGCTACACCTTC. It specifies CASSVGETNYGYTF.

The chain recombines TRBV15 with TRBJ2-7; D gene uncertain. CDR3 length: 15 amino acids. Germline CDR1 LNHNV, CDR2 YYDKDF (reference sequence). With 0 bases removed from V and 6 bases from J, the gap between germline ends came to 15 bases. CDR3: CATSRDGISGTEQYF. CDR3 DNA sequence: TGTGCCACCAGCAGAGATGGAATAAGTGGCACCGAGCAGTACTTC.

V gene TRBV10-3 combines with J gene TRBJ1-1, with 7 bases fitting TRBD1. V lost 3 bases to trimming and J lost 11 bases; unmatched junction nucleotides: 9. CDR3 length equals 13 residues. Per germline, CDR1 ENHRY and CDR2 SYGVKD. The CDR3 sequence: CAISDSTGERAFF. The CDR3 DNA reads TGTGCCATCAGTGATAGTACAGGGGAAAGGGCTTTCTTT.

Only a few counts were recorded for this clonotype. The J gene is TRBJ2-1, the V gene TRBV4-1; D might be TRBD1 or TRBD2, each matching 5 bases. Germline V CDR1 and CDR2: MGHRA, YSYEKL. V was trimmed by 8 bases and J by 4 bases, leaving 15 bases between them. The length of the CDR3 is 14 residues. CDR3 nucleotides: TGCGCCAGCGGGGGACCCCTCGGGTACAATGAGCAGTTCTTC. Its translation is CASGGPLGYNEQFF.

Details on this clonotype: A clone one base away is much larger, so this may be a read error. For the CDR3, the DNA is TGCGCCAGCAGCTGGAGACTAGGGGGGGGAGAGACCCAGTACTTC. It specifies CASSWRLGGGETQYF. The chain carries TRBV5-1 and TRBJ2-5, with D perhaps TRBD2 (7 bases). V lost 3 bases to trimming and J lost 4 bases, with 16 bases between them. Per the germline V gene, CDR1 is SGHRS and CDR2 is YFSETQ. The CDR3 contains 15 residues.

The chain couples TRBV4-2 to TRBJ2-7, with D maybe TRBD2 (6 bases). V was trimmed by 0 bases and J by 2 bases, leaving 11 bases between them. The CDR3 consists of 15 residues. Germline-derived CDR1 and CDR2 are LGHNA and YNFKEQ. For the CDR3, the DNA is TGTGCCAGCAGCCAAGAAATCGGGAGTGCCTACGAGCAGTACTTC. Residues: CASSQEIGSAYEQYF.

This clonotype was counted a few times. V and J are TRBV20-1 and TRBJ2-7; TRBD2 matches 13 bases. Germline V gives CDR1 DFQATT, CDR2 SNEGSKA (reference sequence). J lost 6 bases, V lost 6 bases, and 5 bases had no gene match. The CDR3 extends over 13 amino acids. CDR3 protein: CSAPGLAGSEQYF. The CDR3 region has the DNA TGCAGTGCACCGGGACTAGCGGGATCCGAGCAGTACTTC.

J is TRBJ2-1 and V is TRBV6-2 or TRBV6-3, with TRBD1 as a possible D gene (6 bases). Trimming pared 4 bases from V and 8 bases from J, leaving 21 bases between. This CDR3 spans 16 amino acids. Germline lookup yields CDR1 MNHEY and CDR2 SVGEGT. DNA of the CDR3: TGTGCCAGCAGTTCGCACAGGGATCCCCCCCGGGATGAGCAGTTCTTC. This encodes CASSSHRDPPRDEQFF.

The chain links TRBV11-2 to TRBJ2-1; possibly TRBD1 or TRBD2 for D (5 bases each). CDR1 SGHAT and CDR2 FQNNGV come from the germline V gene. V was cut by 4 bases and J by 5 bases, with 15 bases left in between. The CDR3 covers 15 residues. CDR3 sequence reads: CASSSAFMGDNEQFF. CDR3 nucleotides: TGTGCCAGCAGCTCGGCTTTTATGGGGGACAATGAGCAGTTCTTC.

There are a few counts of this clonotype. This chain uses TRBV7-2 with TRBJ2-1, with 11 bases that match TRBD2. The CDR3 loop spans 13 amino acids. Unmatched junction bases numbered 4, after V lost 4 bases and J lost 11 bases. Germline V gene data show CDR1 as SGHTA and CDR2 as FQGNSA. CDR3 residues: CASSSLAGGKQFF. CDR3 nucleotides: TGTGCCAGCAGCTCCTTAGCGGGGGGGAAGCAGTTCTTC. The whole variable domain, filled in from reference TRBV7-2 and TRBJ2-1, reads GAGVSQSPSNKVTEKGKDVELRCDPISGHTALYWYRQSLGQGLEFLIYFQGNSAPDKSGLPSDRFSAERTGGSVSTLTIQRTQQEDSAVYLCASSSLAGGKQFFGPGTRLTVL.

The chain joins TRBV6-2 or TRBV6-3 to TRBJ2-1, with 12 bases identical to TRBD2. Per germline, CDR1 MNHEY and CDR2 SVGEGT. The junction had 5 bases not matched to a gene; V was cut back by 4 bases and J by 7 bases. The CDR3 is 15 residues long. DNA for the CDR3: TGTGCCAGCAGTTCACGGACTAGCGGGATAAATGAGCAGTTCTTC. This translates into CASSSRTSGINEQFF.

There are many counts of this clonotype. The V gene is TRBV6-1, the J gene TRBJ2-2; perhaps TRBD1 as D (6 bases). Deletions cut 1 base from V and 9 bases from J, with 18 bases between. The CDR3 runs 16 residues. The germline V gene has CDR1 MNHNS and CDR2 SASEGT. CDR3 DNA: TGTGCCAGCAGTGAAGATTTGGGACACCCCGACCGGGAGCTGTTTTTT. Its translation is CASSEDLGHPDRELFF.

The table lists this clonotype with a few counts. The chain employs TRBV6-1 and TRBJ1-5, with no clear D. The CDR3 sequence is 16 residues long. Between the trimmed V and J ends, which lost 6 bases and 5 bases, there was a span of 20 bases. The germline V gene encodes CDR1 MNHNS and CDR2 SASEGT. The CDR3 DNA sequence: TGTGCCAGCAGCTTTAGACCCGCCGAGTGGCATCAGCCCCAGCATTTT. Protein product: CASSFRPAEWHQPQHF.

CDR3 residues: CASSYSRLANNEQFF. The CDR3 coding sequence is TGTGCCAGCAGTTACTCGCGACTAGCGAACAATGAGCAGTTCTTC. V and J are TRBV6-6 and TRBJ2-1; 8 nucleotides align to TRBD2. Germline CDR1 reads MNHNY; CDR2 reads SVGAGI (reference sequence). V lost 0 bases to trimming and J lost 5 bases; unmatched junction nucleotides: 3. The CDR3 totals 15 residues.